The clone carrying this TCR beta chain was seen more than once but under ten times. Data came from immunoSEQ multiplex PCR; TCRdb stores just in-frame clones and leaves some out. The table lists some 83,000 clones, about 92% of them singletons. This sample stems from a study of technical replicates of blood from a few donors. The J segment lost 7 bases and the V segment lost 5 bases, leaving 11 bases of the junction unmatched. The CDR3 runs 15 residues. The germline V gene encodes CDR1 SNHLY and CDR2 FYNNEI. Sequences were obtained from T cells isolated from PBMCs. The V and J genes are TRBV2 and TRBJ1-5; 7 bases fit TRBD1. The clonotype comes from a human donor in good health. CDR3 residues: CASSRTGTAEQPQHF. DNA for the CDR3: TGTGCCAGCAGTCGGACCGGGACAGCGGAACAGCCCCAGCATTTT.